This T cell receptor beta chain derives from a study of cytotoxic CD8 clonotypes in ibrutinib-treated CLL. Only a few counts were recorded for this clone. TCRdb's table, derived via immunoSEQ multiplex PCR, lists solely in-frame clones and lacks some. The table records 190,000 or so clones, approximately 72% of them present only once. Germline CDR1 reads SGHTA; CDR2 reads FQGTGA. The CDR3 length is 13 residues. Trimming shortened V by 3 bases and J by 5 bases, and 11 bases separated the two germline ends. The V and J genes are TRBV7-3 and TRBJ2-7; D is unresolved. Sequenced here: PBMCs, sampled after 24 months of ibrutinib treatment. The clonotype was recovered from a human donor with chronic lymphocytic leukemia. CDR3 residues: CASSLGNLDEQYF. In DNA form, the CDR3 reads TGTGCCAGCAGCTTGGGGAATTTGGACGAGCAGTACTTC.